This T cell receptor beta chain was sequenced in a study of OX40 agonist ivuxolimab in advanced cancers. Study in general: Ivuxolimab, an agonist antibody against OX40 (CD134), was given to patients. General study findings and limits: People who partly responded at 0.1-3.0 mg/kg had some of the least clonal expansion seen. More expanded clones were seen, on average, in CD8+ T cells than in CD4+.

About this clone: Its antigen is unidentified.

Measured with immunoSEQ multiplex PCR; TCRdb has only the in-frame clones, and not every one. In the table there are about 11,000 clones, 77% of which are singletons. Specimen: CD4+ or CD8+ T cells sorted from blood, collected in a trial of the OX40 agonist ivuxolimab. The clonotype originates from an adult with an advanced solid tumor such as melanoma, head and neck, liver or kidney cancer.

Here the CDR3 reads CAIKRGFDYNEQFF. In DNA form, the CDR3 reads TGTGCCATTAAGCGGGGGTTCGACTACAATGAGCAGTTCTTC. V usage is TRBV27 and J usage is TRBJ2-1, with 8 bases lining up with TRBD2. Germline CDR1 reads MNHEY; CDR2 reads SMNVEV (reference sequence). The CDR3 covers 14 residues. With 10 bases clipped from V and 3 bases from J, the junction kept 8 bases outside the gene matches.